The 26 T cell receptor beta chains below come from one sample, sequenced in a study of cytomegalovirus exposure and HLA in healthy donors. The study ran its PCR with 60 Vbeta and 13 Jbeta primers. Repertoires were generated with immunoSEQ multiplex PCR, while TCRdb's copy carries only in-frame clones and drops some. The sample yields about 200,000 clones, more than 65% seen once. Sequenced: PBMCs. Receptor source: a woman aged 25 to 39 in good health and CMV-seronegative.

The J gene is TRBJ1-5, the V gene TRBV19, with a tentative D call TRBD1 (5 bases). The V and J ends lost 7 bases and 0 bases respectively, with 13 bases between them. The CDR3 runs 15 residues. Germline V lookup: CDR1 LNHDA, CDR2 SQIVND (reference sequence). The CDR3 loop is CASKVGEYSNQPQHF. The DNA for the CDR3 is TGTGCCAGTAAGGTAGGGGAATATAGCAATCAGCCCCAGCATTTT. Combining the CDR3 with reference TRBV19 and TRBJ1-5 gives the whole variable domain DGGITQSPKYLFRKEGQNVTLSCEQNLNHDAMYWYRQDPGQGLRLIYYSQIVNDFQKGDIAEGYSVSREKKESFPLTVTSAQKNPTAFYLCASKVGEYSNQPQHFGDGTRLSIL.

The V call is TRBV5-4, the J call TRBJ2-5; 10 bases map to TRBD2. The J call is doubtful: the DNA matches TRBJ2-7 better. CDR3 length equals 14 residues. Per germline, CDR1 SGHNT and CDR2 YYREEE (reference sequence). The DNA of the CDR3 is TGTGCCAGCAGTCCTAGCGGGAGCTCCTACGAGCAGTACTTC. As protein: CASSPSGSSYEQYF.

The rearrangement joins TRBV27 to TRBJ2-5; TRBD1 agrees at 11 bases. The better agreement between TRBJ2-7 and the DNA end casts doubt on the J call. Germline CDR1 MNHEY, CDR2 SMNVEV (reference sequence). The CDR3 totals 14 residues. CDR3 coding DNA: TGTGCCAGCAGCTTGGACAGGGGGCTCGACGAGCAGTACTTC. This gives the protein CASSLDRGLDEQYF.

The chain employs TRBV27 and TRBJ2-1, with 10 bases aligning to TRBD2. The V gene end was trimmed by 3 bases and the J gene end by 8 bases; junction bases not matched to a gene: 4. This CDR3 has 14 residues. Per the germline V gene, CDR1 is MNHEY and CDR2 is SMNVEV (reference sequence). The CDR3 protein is CASSLGLAMDEQFF. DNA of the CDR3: TGTGCCAGCAGTTTGGGACTAGCGATGGATGAGCAGTTCTTC.

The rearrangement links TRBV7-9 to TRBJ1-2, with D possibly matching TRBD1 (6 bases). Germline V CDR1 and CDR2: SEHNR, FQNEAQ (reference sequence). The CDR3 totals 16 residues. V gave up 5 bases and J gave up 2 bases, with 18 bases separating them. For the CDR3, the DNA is TGTGCCAGCAGCGGCCCGTCGGACAGATTGAACTATGGCTACACCTTC. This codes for CASSGPSDRLNYGYTF.

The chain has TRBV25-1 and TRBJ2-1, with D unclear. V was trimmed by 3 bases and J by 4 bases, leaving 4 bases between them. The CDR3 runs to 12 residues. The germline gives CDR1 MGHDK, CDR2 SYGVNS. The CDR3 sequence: CASSEQYNEQFF. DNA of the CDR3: TGTGCCAGCAGTGAGCAGTACAATGAGCAGTTCTTC.

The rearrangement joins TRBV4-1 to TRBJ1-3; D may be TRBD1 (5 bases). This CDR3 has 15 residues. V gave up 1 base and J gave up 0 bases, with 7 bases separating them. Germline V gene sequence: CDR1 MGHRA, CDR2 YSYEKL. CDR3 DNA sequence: TGCGCCAGCAGCCAAGCGGGGGGCTCTGGAAACACCATATATTTT. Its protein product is CASSQAGGSGNTIYF.

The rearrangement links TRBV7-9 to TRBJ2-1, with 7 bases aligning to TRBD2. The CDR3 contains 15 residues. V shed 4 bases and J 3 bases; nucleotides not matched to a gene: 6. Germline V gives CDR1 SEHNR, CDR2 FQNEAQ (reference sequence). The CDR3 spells CASSSSRTSYNEQFF. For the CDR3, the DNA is TGTGCCAGCAGCTCCTCAAGGACTAGCTACAATGAGCAGTTCTTC.

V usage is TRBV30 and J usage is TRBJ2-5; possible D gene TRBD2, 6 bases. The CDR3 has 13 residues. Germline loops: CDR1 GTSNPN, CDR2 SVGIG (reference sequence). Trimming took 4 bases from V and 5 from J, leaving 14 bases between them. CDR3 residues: CAWTIGGEETQYF. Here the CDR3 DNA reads TGTGCCTGGACTATCGGGGGTGAGGAGACCCAGTACTTC.

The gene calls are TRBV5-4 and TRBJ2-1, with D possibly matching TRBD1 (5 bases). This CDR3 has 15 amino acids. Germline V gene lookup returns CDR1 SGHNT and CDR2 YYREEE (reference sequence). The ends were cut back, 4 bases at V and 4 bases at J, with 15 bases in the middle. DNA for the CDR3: TGTGCCAGCAGCCAAGTGCAGGGCATATACAATGAGCAGTTCTTC. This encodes CASSQVQGIYNEQFF.

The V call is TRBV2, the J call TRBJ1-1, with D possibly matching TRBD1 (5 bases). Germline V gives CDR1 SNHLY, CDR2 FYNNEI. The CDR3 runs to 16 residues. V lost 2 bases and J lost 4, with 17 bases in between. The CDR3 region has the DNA TGTGCCAGCAGTGAAACGTCAGGGATCGGCAGCACTGAAGCTTTCTTT. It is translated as CASSETSGIGSTEAFF.

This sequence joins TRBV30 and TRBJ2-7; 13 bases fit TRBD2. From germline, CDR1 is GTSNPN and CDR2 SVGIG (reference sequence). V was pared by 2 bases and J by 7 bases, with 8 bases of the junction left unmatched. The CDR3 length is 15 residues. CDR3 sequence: CAWSILAGGPWEQYF. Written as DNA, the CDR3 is TGTGCCTGGAGTATACTAGCGGGAGGGCCATGGGAGCAGTACTTC.

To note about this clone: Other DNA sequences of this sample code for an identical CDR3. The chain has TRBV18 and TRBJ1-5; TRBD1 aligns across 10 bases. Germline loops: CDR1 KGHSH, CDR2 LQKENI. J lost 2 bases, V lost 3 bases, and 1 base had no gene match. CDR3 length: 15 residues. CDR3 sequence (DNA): TGTGCCAGCTCACCCGGGACAGGGGGCAATCAGCCCCAGCATTTT. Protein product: CASSPGTGGNQPQHF. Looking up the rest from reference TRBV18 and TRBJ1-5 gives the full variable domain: NAGVMQNPRHLVRRRGQEARLRCSPMKGHSHVYWYRQLPEEGLKFMVYLQKENIIDESGMPKERFSAEFPKEGPSILRIQQVVRGDSAAYFCASSPGTGGNQPQHFGDGTRLSIL.

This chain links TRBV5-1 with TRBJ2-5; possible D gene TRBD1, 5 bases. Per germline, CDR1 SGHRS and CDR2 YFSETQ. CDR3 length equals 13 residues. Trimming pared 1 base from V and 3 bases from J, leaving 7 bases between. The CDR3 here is CASSLTGKETQYF. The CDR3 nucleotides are TGCGCCAGCAGCTTGACAGGCAAAGAGACCCAGTACTTC.

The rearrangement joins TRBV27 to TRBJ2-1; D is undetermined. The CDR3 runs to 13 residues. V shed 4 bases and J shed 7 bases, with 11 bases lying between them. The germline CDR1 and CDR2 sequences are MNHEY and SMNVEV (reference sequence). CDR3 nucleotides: TGTGCCAGCAGTTCCCCCGCCGGGAATGAGCAGTTCTTC. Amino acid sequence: CASSSPAGNEQFF.

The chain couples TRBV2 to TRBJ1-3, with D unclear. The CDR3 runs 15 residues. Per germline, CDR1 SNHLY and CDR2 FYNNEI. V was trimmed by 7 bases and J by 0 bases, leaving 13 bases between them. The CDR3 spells CASKDGKSSGNTIYF. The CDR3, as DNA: TGTGCCAGCAAGGACGGGAAGAGCTCTGGAAACACCATATATTTT.

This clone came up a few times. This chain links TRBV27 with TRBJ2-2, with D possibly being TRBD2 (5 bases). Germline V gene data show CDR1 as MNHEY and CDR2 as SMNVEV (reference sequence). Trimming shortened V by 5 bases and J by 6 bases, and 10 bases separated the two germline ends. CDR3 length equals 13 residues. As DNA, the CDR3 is TGTGCCAGCAGTCCCACTAGAGCCGGGGAGCTGTTTTTT. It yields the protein CASSPTRAGELFF.

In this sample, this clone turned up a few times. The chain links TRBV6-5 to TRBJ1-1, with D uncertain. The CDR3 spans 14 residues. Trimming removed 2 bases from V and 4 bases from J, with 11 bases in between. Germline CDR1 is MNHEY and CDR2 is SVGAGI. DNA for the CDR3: TGTGCCAGCAGTTACGGAAGAGGGAGCACTGAAGCTTTCTTT. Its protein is CASSYGRGSTEAFF.

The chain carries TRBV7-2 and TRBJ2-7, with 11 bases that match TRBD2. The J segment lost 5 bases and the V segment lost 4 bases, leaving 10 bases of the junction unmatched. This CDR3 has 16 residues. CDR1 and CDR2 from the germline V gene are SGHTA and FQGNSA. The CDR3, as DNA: TGTGCCAGCAGCTCTCTTGGGACTAGCGGACCGAACGAGCAGTACTTC. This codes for CASSSLGTSGPNEQYF. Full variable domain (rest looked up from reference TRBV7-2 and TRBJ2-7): GAGVSQSPSNKVTEKGKDVELRCDPISGHTALYWYRQSLGQGLEFLIYFQGNSAPDKSGLPSDRFSAERTGGSVSTLTIQRTQQEDSAVYLCASSSLGTSGPNEQYFGPGTRLTVT.

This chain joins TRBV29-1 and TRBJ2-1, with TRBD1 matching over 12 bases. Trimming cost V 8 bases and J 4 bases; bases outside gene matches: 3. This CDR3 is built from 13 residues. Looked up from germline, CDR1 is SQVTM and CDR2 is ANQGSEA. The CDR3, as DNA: TGCAGCTGGGGACAGGGGGCTTACAATGAGCAGTTCTTC. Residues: CSWGQGAYNEQFF.

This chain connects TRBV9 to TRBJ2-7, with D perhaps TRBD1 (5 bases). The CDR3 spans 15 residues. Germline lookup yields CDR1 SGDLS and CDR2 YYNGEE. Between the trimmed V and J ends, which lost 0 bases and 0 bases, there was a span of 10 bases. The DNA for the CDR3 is TGTGCCAGCAGCGTAGGGTATGACAGCTCCTACGAGCAGTACTTC. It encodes CASSVGYDSSYEQYF.

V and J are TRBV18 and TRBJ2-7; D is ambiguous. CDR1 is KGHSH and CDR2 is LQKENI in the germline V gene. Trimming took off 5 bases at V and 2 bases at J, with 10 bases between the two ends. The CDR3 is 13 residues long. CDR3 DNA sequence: TGTGCCAGCTCAGTCGGGTCCACCTACGAGCAGTACTTC. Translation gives CASSVGSTYEQYF.

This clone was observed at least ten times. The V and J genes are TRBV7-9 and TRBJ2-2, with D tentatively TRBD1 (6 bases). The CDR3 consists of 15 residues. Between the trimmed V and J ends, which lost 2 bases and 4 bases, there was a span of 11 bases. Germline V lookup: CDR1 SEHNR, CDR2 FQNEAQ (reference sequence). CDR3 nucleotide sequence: TGTGCCAGCAGCTTATTGGGACACTTCACCGGGGAGCTGTTTTTT. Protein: CASSLLGHFTGELFF.

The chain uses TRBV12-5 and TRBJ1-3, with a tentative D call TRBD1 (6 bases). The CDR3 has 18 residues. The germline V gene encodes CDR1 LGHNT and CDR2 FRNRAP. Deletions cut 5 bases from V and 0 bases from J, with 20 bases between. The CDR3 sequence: CASGLIDRLGSSGNTIYF. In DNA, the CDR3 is TGTGCTAGTGGTCTCATTGACAGGTTAGGGAGCTCTGGAAACACCATATATTTT.

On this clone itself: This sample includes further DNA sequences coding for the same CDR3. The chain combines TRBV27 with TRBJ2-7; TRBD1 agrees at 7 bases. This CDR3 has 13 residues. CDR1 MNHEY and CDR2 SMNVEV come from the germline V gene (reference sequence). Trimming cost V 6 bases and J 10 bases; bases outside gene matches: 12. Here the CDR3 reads CASSLLTGREQYF. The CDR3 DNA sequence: TGTGCCAGCAGCCTACTGACAGGGCGCGAACAGTACTTC.

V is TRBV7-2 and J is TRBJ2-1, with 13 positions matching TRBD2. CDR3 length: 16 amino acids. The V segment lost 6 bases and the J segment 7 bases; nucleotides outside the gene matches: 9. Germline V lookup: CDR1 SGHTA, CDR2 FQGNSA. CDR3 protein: CASSRTSGGEKNEQFF. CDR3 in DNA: TGTGCCAGCAGTCGTACTAGCGGGGGGGAGAAGAATGAGCAGTTCTTC.